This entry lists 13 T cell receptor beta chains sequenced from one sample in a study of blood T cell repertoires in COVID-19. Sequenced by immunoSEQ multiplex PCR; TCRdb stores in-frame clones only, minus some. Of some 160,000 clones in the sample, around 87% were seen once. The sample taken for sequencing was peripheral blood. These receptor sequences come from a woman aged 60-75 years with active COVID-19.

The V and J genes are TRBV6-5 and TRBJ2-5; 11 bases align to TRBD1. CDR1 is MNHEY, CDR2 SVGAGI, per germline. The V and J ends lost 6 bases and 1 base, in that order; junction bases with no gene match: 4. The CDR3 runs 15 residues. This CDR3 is CASRRTGGPQETQYF. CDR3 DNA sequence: TGTGCCAGCAGGCGGACAGGGGGCCCCCAAGAGACCCAGTACTTC.

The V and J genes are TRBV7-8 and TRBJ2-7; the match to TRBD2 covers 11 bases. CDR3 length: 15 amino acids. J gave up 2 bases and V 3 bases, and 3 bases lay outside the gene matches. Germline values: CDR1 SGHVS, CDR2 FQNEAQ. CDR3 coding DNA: TGTGCCAGCAGCTTGAAACTAGCGGGAGCCTACGAGCAGTACTTC. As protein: CASSLKLAGAYEQYF.

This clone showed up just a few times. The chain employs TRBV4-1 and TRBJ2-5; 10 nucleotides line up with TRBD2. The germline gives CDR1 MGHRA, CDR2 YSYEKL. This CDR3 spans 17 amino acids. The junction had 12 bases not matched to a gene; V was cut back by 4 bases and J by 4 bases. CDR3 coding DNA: TGCGCCAGCAGCCCCAGGAAGCTAGCGGGAGATTCAGAGACCCAGTACTTC. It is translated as CASSPRKLAGDSETQYF.

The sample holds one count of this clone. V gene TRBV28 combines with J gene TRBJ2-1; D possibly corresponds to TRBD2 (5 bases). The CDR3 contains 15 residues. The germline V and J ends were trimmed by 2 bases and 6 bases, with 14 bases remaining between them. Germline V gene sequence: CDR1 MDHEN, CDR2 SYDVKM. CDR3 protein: CASSLGRTRVNEQFF. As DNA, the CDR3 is TGTGCCAGCAGTTTAGGGAGAACAAGGGTCAATGAGCAGTTCTTC.

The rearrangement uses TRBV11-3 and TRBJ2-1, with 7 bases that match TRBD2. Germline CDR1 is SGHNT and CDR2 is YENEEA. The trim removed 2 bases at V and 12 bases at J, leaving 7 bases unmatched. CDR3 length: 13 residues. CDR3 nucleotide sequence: TGTGCCAGCAGCTTAATCGGCGGGAGAACGCAGTTCTTC. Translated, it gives CASSLIGGRTQFF.

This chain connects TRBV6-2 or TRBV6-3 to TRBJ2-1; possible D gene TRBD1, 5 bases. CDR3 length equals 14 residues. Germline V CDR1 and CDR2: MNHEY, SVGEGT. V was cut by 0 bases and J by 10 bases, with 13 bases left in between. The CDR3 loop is CASSYSIVGVEQFF. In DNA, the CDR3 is TGTGCCAGCAGTTACTCGATCGTAGGGGTGGAGCAGTTCTTC.

In DNA, the CDR3 is TGTGCCACCAGTGATTTGCCTAGCGGGAGAATCCAAGAGACCCAGTACTTC. Translated, it gives CATSDLPSGRIQETQYF. The chain links TRBV24-1 to TRBJ2-5; TRBD2 matches 10 bases. CDR1 and CDR2 from the germline V gene are KGHDR and SFDVKD. V trimming: 0 bases; J trimming: 1 base; junction bases outside the gene matches: 4. The CDR3 consists of 17 residues.

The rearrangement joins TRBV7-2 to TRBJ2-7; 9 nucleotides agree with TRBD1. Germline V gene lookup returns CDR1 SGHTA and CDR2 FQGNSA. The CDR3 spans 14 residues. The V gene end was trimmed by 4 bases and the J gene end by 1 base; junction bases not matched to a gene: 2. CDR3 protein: CASSSDRGSYEQYF. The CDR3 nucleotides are TGTGCCAGCAGCTCTGACAGGGGGTCCTACGAGCAGTACTTC.

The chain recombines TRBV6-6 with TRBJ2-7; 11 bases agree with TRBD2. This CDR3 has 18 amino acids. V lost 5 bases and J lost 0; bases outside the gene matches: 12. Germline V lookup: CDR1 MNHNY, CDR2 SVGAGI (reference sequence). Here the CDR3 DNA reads TGTGCCAGCAGTCGATCCGGGACTAGCGGACCCTTCTCCTACGAGCAGTACTTC. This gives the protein CASSRSGTSGPFSYEQYF.

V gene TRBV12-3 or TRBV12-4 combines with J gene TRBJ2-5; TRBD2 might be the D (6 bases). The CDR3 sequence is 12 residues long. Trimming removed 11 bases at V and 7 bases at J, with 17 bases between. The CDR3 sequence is CAAGAVGGTQYF. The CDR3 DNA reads TGTGCCGCCGGCGCGGTGGGGGGGACCCAGTACTTC.

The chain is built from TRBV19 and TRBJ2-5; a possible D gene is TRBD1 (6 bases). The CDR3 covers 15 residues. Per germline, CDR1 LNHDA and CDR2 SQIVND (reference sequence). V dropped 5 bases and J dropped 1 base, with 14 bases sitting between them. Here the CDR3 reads CASSYAGETQETQYF. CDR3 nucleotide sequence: TGTGCCAGTAGTTACGCAGGGGAGACCCAAGAGACCCAGTACTTC.

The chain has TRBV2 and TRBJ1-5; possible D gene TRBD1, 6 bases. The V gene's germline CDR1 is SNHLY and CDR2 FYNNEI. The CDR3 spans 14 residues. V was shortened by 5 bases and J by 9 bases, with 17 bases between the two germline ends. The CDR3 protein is CASSPDSQMGPQHF. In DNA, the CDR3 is TGTGCCAGCAGTCCGGACAGCCAGATGGGGCCCCAGCATTTT.

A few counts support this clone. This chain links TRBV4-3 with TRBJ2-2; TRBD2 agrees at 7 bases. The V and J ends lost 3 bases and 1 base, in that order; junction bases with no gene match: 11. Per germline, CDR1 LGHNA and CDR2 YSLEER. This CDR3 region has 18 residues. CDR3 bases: TGCGCCAGCAGCCACTTTACCCGGGAGGAGCTGAACACCGGGGAGCTGTTTTTT. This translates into CASSHFTREELNTGELFF.